The next 3 T cell receptor beta chains were all read from a single sample in a study of molecular identifiers for immune sequencing clone quantification. From the PCR reads, TCRdb called clonotypes with MiXCR, one entry per CDR3 protein. The data show approximately 59,000 distinct CDR3 sequences, about a fifth seen once. Sequencing input: naive CD8+ T cells from blood, with Jurkat cell RNA spiked in. Subset in this sample: FACS-sorted CD8+CD4-CCR7+CD45RA+ naive T cells. These TCRs come from a human donor in good health. Some libraries in this study had Jurkat cell RNA spiked in.

This clonotype was recorded many times. The chain joins TRBV29-1 to TRBJ2-7; TRBD2 is a possible D gene (6 bases). The germline V and J ends were trimmed by 6 bases and 4 bases, with 22 bases remaining between them. This CDR3 has 15 amino acids. Per the germline V gene, CDR1 is SQVTM and CDR2 is ANQGSEA. The CDR3 reads CSVTGTFGLSYEQYF. The CDR3 nucleotides read TGCAGCGTCACTGGGACTTTTGGACTATCGTACGAGCAGTACTTC.

There are many counts of this clonotype. The chain uses TRBV28 and TRBJ2-7; D is possibly TRBD2 (6 bases). The CDR3 loop spans 13 amino acids. The ends were cut back, 6 bases at V and 5 bases at J, with 14 bases in the middle. The germline CDR1 and CDR2 sequences are MDHEN and SYDVKM. CDR3 loop: CASRDSGGHEQYF. The CDR3, as DNA: TGTGCCAGCAGAGACAGCGGAGGGCACGAGCAGTACTTC.

This clonotype has a handful of counts. The chain has TRBV29-1 and TRBJ2-1, with unresolved D. The CDR3 length is 13 residues. V lost 5 bases and J lost 1, with 9 bases in between. Germline values: CDR1 SQVTM, CDR2 ANQGSEA. CDR3 bases: TGCAGCGTTATTGGTGGATCCTACAATGAGCAGTTCTTC. It is translated as CSVIGGSYNEQFF.